The 8 T cell receptor beta chains below were found in one sample sequenced in a study of T cell responses to AZD1222 COVID-19 vaccine (dated by TCRdb to about 2021). Receptors were amplified or captured by the immunoSEQ multiplex PCR assay. TCRdb retrieved this table from immuneACCESS and kept in-frame rearrangements only. Not all clones are present; in checked studies, unresolved V genes account for under half, and no reason is known for the remainder. The sample profile shows 150,000 or so clones; approximately 85% of them were found once. The top ten clonotypes cover roughly 8% of the sample. What this sample's time point label stands for: baseline before first vaccination. The specimen was peripheral blood, collected on day 0 of AZD1222 vaccination. Source of these receptors: an adult in good health.

The chain carries TRBV9 and TRBJ2-1; D remains ambiguous. Germline V lookup: CDR1 SGDLS, CDR2 YYNGEE. The V and J ends lost 3 bases and 9 bases respectively, with 7 bases between them. CDR3 length: 11 amino acids. CDR3 DNA sequence: TGTGCCAGCAGCGGCCACGGTGAGCAGTTCTTC. Translating it yields CASSGHGEQFF.

V usage is TRBV5-5 and J usage is TRBJ1-5; D ambiguous. V dropped 1 base and J dropped 4 bases, with 9 bases sitting between them. This CDR3 is built from 14 residues. The germline V gene encodes CDR1 SGHKS and CDR2 YYEKEE (reference sequence). DNA of the CDR3: TGTGCCAGCAGCTTGTCCCTTCTTAATCAGCCCCAGCATTTT. This encodes CASSLSLLNQPQHF.

The V and J genes are TRBV29-1 and TRBJ1-2; no clear D. The CDR3 is 12 residues long. The V gene's germline CDR1 is SQVTM and CDR2 ANQGSEA. V was cut by 4 bases and J by 1 base, with 7 bases left in between. CDR3: CSVGGINYGYTF. The CDR3, as DNA: TGCAGCGTTGGTGGAATTAACTATGGCTACACCTTC.

The gene calls are TRBV19 and TRBJ2-1, with TRBD1 identical over 8 bases. Unmatched junction bases numbered 8, after V lost 5 bases and J lost 5 bases. The CDR3 loop spans 15 amino acids. In germline, CDR1 is LNHDA, CDR2 SQIVND (reference sequence). CDR3 bases: TGTGCCAGTAGTCCGACAGGGGCCATCAACAATGAGCAGTTCTTC. Protein product: CASSPTGAINNEQFF.

V usage is TRBV19 and J usage is TRBJ2-5; D is undetermined. Trimming removed 3 bases from V and 1 base from J, with 12 bases in between. CDR3 size: 15 residues. Germline loops: CDR1 LNHDA, CDR2 SQIVND (reference sequence). CDR3 amino acids: CASSIGRLLQETQYF. DNA of the CDR3: TGTGCCAGTAGTATCGGACGGCTCCTCCAAGAGACCCAGTACTTC.

This chain uses TRBV30 with TRBJ1-2; D possibly corresponds to TRBD1 (6 bases). The CDR3 extends over 12 amino acids. V shed 2 bases and J shed 7 bases, with 11 bases lying between them. Germline V lookup: CDR1 GTSNPN, CDR2 SVGIG (reference sequence). The CDR3 loop is CAWSTGPGGYTF. CDR3 DNA: TGTGCCTGGAGTACAGGGCCGGGTGGCTACACCTTC.

The V call is TRBV5-1, the J call TRBJ1-6; tentatively, D is TRBD1 (6 bases). CDR3 length: 17 amino acids. The V gene's germline CDR1 is SGHRS and CDR2 YFSETQ. Trimming took 3 bases from V and 8 from J, leaving 21 bases between them. CDR3 DNA sequence: TGCGCCAGCAGCTCCGGGGTCAGTGGGGGCGCGGATTCACCCCTCCACTTT. Translated: CASSSGVSGGADSPLHF.

The chain employs TRBV19 and TRBJ1-6; 8 bases align to TRBD1. Germline lookup yields CDR1 LNHDA and CDR2 SQIVND (reference sequence). The CDR3 loop spans 15 amino acids. J lost 10 bases, V lost 1 base, and 6 bases had no gene match. The CDR3 region is CASSIVATGASPLHF. The CDR3, as DNA: TGTGCCAGTAGTATAGTGGCGACAGGGGCATCACCCCTCCACTTT.